The 12 T cell receptor beta chains below were found in one sample sequenced in a study of CD8 T cells in Susac syndrome. Reverse transcription of roughly 0.5 to 1 ug RNA used random hexamers. TCRdb passed the immunoSEQ multiplex PCR reads through MiXCR, listing each CDR3 protein once. The sample carries 120,000 or so distinct CDR3 sequences, about 94% recorded once. The sample taken for sequencing was CD8+ T cells from PBMCs. The receptors stem from a human donor with Susac syndrome.

J is TRBJ2-1 and V is TRBV12-3 or TRBV12-4, with D maybe TRBD1 (6 bases). The germline V and J ends were trimmed by 11 bases and 4 bases, with 12 bases remaining between them. The CDR3 length is 12 residues. The DNA for the CDR3 is TGTGCCGTCAGGGGTTATTACAATGAGCAGTTCTTC. This codes for CAVRGYYNEQFF.

The V gene is TRBV12-5, the J gene TRBJ1-1; D gene uncertain. Germline V gene lookup returns CDR1 LGHNT and CDR2 FRNRAP. The CDR3 length is 12 residues. Trimming took off 11 bases at V and 0 bases at J, with 10 bases between the two ends. The CDR3 region is CALPGLNTEAFF. In DNA, the CDR3 is TGTGCTCTCCCCGGCCTGAACACTGAAGCTTTCTTT.

This clonotype has more than one count but fewer than ten. The chain joins TRBV3-1 to TRBJ2-7; D gene unclear. The CDR3 loop spans 13 amino acids. Germline loops: CDR1 LGHDT, CDR2 YNNKEL (reference sequence). V lost 4 bases and J lost 0, with 7 bases in between. The CDR3 nucleotides are TGTGCCAGCAGCCTGCGCGTCTCCTACGAGCAGTACTTC. It encodes CASSLRVSYEQYF.

V and J are TRBV15 and TRBJ1-5, with 9 bases aligning to TRBD1. The CDR3 sequence is 20 residues long. The ends lost 0 bases at V and 1 base at J; junction bases unmatched: 13. The germline CDR1 and CDR2 sequences are LNHNV and YYDKDF (reference sequence). The CDR3: CATSREVRQGEFRSNQPQHF. CDR3 nucleotides: TGTGCCACCAGCAGAGAGGTTCGACAGGGGGAGTTCAGGAGCAATCAGCCCCAGCATTTT.

V usage is TRBV6-5 and J usage is TRBJ1-1; 7 bases fit TRBD1. Germline V lookup: CDR1 MNHEY, CDR2 SVGAGI. With 6 bases clipped from V and 3 bases from J, the junction kept 4 bases outside the gene matches. The length of the CDR3 is 13 residues. The CDR3 bases are TGTGCCAGCAGGACACAGGGGTACACTGAAGCTTTCTTT. It encodes CASRTQGYTEAFF.

The chain employs TRBV29-1 and TRBJ1-2; D call uncertain. Between the trimmed V and J ends, which lost 0 bases and 0 bases, there was a span of 17 bases. This CDR3 has 17 residues. Germline loops: CDR1 SQVTM, CDR2 ANQGSEA. CDR3 protein: CSVEDRRTGRTNYGYTF. CDR3 DNA sequence: TGCAGCGTTGAAGATCGCAGGACGGGGAGGACTAACTATGGCTACACCTTC.

The chain recombines TRBV7-9 with TRBJ1-1, with TRBD1 identical over 7 bases. CDR1 SEHNR and CDR2 FQNEAQ come from the germline V gene (reference sequence). Trimming removed 4 bases from V and 8 bases from J; junction bases left unmatched: 7. This CDR3 region has 13 residues. This CDR3 is CASSSTDRAEAFF. For the CDR3, the DNA is TGTGCCAGCAGCTCCACCGACAGGGCAGAAGCTTTCTTT.

The rearrangement joins TRBV4-1 to TRBJ1-1; D ambiguous. The ends were cut back, 2 bases at V and 0 bases at J, with 1 base in the middle. Germline loops: CDR1 MGHRA, CDR2 YSYEKL. This CDR3 contains 12 residues. In DNA form, the CDR3 reads TGCGCCAGCAGCCAATTGAACACTGAAGCTTTCTTT. It yields the protein CASSQLNTEAFF.

This chain connects TRBV29-1 to TRBJ1-2, with D possibly TRBD1 on 5 matching bases. The CDR3 contains 14 residues. Per the germline V gene, CDR1 is SQVTM and CDR2 is ANQGSEA. V shed 7 bases and J shed 2 bases, with 17 bases lying between them. CDR3 DNA: TGCAGCGGGGTACAAGGGGATGTAAACTATGGCTACACCTTC. This codes for CSGVQGDVNYGYTF. Drawing the rest from reference TRBV29-1 and TRBJ1-2, the complete variable domain is SAVISQKPSRDICQRGTSLTIQCQVDSQVTMMFWYRQQPGQSLTLIATANQGSEATYESGFVIDKFPISRPNLTFSTLTVSNMSPEDSSIYLCSGVQGDVNYGYTFGSGTRLTVV.

The V call is TRBV4-1, the J call TRBJ2-5; TRBD1 agrees at 9 bases. J was trimmed by 5 bases and V by 4 bases; bases with no gene match: 5. From germline, CDR1 is MGHRA and CDR2 YSYEKL. The CDR3 length is 14 residues. CDR3 sequence (DNA): TGCGCCAGCAGCCGACAGGGGGTGGACGAGACCCAGTACTTC. Translating gives CASSRQGVDETQYF.

The rearrangement uses TRBV10-1 and TRBJ2-1; D may be TRBD2 (5 bases). Looked up from germline, CDR1 is WNHNN and CDR2 is SYGVQD (reference sequence). This CDR3 spans 15 amino acids. V was shortened by 3 bases and J by 2 bases, with 11 bases between the two germline ends. CDR3 nucleotides: TGCGCCAGCAGTGATAACGGGGAGCCCTACAATGAGCAGTTCTTC. Protein: CASSDNGEPYNEQFF.

The chain has TRBV11-3 and TRBJ2-5; 8 nucleotides line up with TRBD2. CDR1 SGHNT and CDR2 YENEEA come from the germline V gene. Trimming removed 5 bases from V and 4 bases from J; junction bases left unmatched: 9. The CDR3 runs to 15 residues. The CDR3 here is CASSPGAGGLETQYF. The CDR3 coding sequence is TGTGCCAGCAGCCCGGGTGCGGGGGGCCTAGAGACCCAGTACTTC. Full variable domain (missing parts from reference TRBV11-3 and TRBJ2-5): EAGVVQSPRYKIIEKKQPVAFWCNPISGHNTLYWYLQNLGQGPELLIRYENEEAVDDSQLPKDRFSAERLKGVDSTLKIQPAELGDSAVYLCASSPGAGGLETQYFGPGTRLLVL.